This T cell receptor (beta chain) was documented in a study of tumor-infiltrating lymphocytes in localized non-small cell lung cancer (TCRdb year 2021). Some background on the complete study: Several histologies were represented in the cohort, which also included both smokers and never-smokers as well as patients whose samples were collected after neoadjuvant chemotherapy. TCR sequencing was one of several integrated assays, alongside flow cytometry, multiplex immunofluorescence, RNA-seq, exome sequencing and proteomics, applied to the same patients. The paired tumor versus uninvolved lung comparison of immunoSEQ T-cell fraction included some 50 patients. Each patient contributed resected tumor tissue and uninvolved lung tissue from the same patient, described as non-adjacent to the tumor. In total, the ICON cohort consisted of around 140 surgical patients with localized non-small cell lung cancer who had their tumors resected. What the study reported, not specific to this receptor: In line with immunofluorescence CD3 counts, TCRbeta sequencing supported higher T cell infiltration in tumors compared with uninvolved lung tissue. No difference in TCR-derived T-cell fraction was observed between the flow cytometry-defined immunotypes IM1 (good prognosis) and IM2 (poor prognosis). Different pieces of the same tissue were used for different assays, so technical variation could not be separated from intratumor heterogeneity. Because assay coverage varied across patients depending on available tissue quantity, TCR sequencing was performed for only a subset of the cohort.

Looking up the germline V gene yields CDR1 MDHEN and CDR2 SYDVKM. The CDR3 runs 14 amino acids, cysteine and phenylalanine included. The entry retains the CDR3 DNA only, 42 bases that are in frame from base 1. V is cut by 6 bases and J by 0 bases, and the space between the germline ends is 8 bases. Patient enrollment in ICON started in the first half of 2016, and the final patient was enrolled in September 2018. From a subcohort of 76 patients, fresh tumor and matched uninvolved tissue were collected for in-depth immune analyses, including TCR sequencing. No cell sorting was done, and TCR sequencing was instead run on DNA isolated from bulk tissue. On this clone itself: Its antigen is still unknown. No much larger clonotype is one base removed from it; base qualities were not supplied.

TCR sequencing with the immunoSEQ assay provided the T-cell fraction in tumor and uninvolved lung tissue. Per the original workflow: For survival analysis, patients were split into high (upper tertile) and low (lower two tertiles) T-cell fraction groups and compared by log-rank test. Paired tumor versus uninvolved lung differences in T-cell fraction were tested with a signed-rank test. Imported from immuneACCESS, the table was reduced by TCRdb to in-frame sequences with V and J called. These copies leave out some clones; in studies compared against another copy, an unresolved V gene accounts for under half, and the cause of the remainder is not known. For V, J and clone size, that table is used; D and trimming come from the DNA. The sample includes roughly 15,000 clones, with approximately 62% observed a single time. The ten largest clones capture roughly a tenth of the sample.

The material sequenced was uninvolved lung tissue not adjacent to the tumor. The chain couples TRBV28 to TRBJ1-4; no D gene call is confident. The TCR comes from a human donor with non-small cell lung cancer. CDR3 sequence: CASSSPATNEKLFF. The nucleotide sequence reads as follows: TGTGCCAGCAGCTCGCCTGCAACTAATGAAAAACTGTTTTTT.